This T cell receptor beta chain was sequenced during a study of immune heterogeneity within non-small cell lung tumors. The study, taken as a whole, reports: Identical dominant CDR3 beta clonotypes were found repeatedly across the tumor sites of a single patient, and these appeared alongside high-frequency clones that were unique to particular tumor locations.

Per the germline V gene, CDR1 is MGHRA and CDR2 is YSYEKL. The CDR3 spans 14 residues. The V end lost 4 bases, the J end lost 3 bases, and 9 bases lay between the germline ends. Worth noting for this clonotype: Its antigen is not identified.

Template was bulk tumor genomic DNA, about 600 ng per sample. Widely spaced biopsies, several per primary tumor, were obtained at surgery. Samples came from untreated patients having curative surgery for newly diagnosed non-small cell lung cancer. The donors had newly diagnosed non-small cell lung cancer and underwent surgery intended to cure it. Multiplex PCR amplified the TCR beta CDR3 region. Its first round ran for approximately 11 cycles with 32 V and 13 J primers. From the multiplex PCR reads, TCRdb called clonotypes with MiXCR, one entry per CDR3 protein. The repertoire includes about 2,700 distinct CDR3 sequences, roughly 56% of them detected once, and 11% sits in the top ten.

Material for sequencing was lung tumor tissue. This TCR was sampled from a man aged 55 to 69 with non-small cell lung cancer. This chain links TRBV4-1 with TRBJ1-4, with a possible D match to TRBD1 (5 bases). CDR3 sequence (DNA): TGCGCCAGCAGCCCCGGGGGGGCTAATGAAAAACTGTTTTTT. It is translated as CASSPGGANEKLFF.